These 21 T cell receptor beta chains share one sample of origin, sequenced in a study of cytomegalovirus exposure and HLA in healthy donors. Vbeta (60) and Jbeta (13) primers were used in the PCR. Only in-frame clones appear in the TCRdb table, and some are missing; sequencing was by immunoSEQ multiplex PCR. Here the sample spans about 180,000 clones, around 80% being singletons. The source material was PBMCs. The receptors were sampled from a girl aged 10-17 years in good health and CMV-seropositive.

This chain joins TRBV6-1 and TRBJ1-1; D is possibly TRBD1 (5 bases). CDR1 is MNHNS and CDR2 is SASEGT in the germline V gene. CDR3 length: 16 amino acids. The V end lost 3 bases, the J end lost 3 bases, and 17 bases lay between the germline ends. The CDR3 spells CASSDGGTVWDTEAFF. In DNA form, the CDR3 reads TGTGCCAGCAGTGACGGGGGAACGGTTTGGGACACTGAAGCTTTCTTT.

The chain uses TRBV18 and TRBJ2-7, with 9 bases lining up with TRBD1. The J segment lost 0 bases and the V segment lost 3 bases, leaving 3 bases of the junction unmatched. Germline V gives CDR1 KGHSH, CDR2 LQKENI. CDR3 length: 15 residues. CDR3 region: CASSPGTGPSYEQYF. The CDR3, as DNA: TGTGCCAGCTCACCCGGGACAGGGCCCTCCTACGAGCAGTACTTC.

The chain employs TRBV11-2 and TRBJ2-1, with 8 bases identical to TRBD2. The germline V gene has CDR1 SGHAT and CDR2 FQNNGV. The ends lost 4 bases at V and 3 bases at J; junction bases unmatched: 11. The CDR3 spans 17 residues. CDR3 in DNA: TGTGCCAGCAGCTCCCATCAAGGACTAGCAGACTACAATGAGCAGTTCTTC. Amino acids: CASSSHQGLADYNEQFF.

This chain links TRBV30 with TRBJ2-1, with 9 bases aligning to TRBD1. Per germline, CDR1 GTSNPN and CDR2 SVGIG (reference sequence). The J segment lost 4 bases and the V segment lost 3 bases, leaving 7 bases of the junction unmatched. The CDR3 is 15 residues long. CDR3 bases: TGTGCCTGGAGGGCAGGGACAGGGACATACAATGAGCAGTTCTTC. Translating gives CAWRAGTGTYNEQFF.

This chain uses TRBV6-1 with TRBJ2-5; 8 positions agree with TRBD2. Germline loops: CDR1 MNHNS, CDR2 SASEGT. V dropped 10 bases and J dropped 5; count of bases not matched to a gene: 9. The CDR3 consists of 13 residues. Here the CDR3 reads CATKAGAPETQYF. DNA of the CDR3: TGTGCCACCAAAGCGGGGGCTCCGGAGACCCAGTACTTC.

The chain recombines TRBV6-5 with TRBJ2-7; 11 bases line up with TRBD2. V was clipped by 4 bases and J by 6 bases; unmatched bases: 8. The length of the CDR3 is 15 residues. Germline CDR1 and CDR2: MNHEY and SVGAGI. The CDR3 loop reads CASSFSLAGVGEQYF. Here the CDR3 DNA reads TGTGCCAGCAGTTTTTCACTAGCGGGAGTCGGCGAGCAGTACTTC.

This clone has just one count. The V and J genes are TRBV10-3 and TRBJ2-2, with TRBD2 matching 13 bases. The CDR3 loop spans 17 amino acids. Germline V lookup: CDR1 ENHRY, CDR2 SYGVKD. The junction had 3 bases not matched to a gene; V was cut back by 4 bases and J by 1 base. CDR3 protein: CAISVTSGRGNTGELFF. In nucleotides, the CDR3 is TGTGCCATCAGTGTTACTAGCGGGAGGGGGAACACCGGGGAGCTGTTTTTT.

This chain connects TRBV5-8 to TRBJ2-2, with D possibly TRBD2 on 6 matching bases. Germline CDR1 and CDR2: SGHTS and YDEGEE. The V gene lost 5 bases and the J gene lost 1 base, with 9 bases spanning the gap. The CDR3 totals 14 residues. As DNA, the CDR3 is TGTGCCAGCAGAAAGGGACTGAACACCGGGGAGCTGTTTTTT. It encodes CASRKGLNTGELFF.

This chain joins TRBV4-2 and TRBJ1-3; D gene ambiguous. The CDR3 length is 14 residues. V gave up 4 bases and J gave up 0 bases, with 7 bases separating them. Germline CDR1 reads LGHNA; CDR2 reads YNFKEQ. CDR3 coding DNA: TGTGCCAGCAGCCCCGCGGCCTCTGGAAACACCATATATTTT. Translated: CASSPAASGNTIYF.

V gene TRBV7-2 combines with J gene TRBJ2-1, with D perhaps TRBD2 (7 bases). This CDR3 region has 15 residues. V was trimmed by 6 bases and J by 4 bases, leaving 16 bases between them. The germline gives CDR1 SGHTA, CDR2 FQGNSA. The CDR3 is CASRKGGGPYNEQFF. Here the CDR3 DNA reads TGTGCCAGCAGAAAGGGGGGAGGGCCGTACAATGAGCAGTTCTTC. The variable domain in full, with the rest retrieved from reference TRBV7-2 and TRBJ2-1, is GAGVSQSPSNKVTEKGKDVELRCDPISGHTALYWYRQSLGQGLEFLIYFQGNSAPDKSGLPSDRFSAERTGGSVSTLTIQRTQQEDSAVYLCASRKGGGPYNEQFFGPGTRLTVL.

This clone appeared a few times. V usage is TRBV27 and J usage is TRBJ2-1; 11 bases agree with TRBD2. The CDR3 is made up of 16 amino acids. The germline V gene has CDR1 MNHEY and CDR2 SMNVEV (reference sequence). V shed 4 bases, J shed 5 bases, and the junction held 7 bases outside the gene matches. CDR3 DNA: TGTGCCAGCAGTTCTCATGGGACTAGCGGAGACAATGAGCAGTTCTTC. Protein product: CASSSHGTSGDNEQFF.

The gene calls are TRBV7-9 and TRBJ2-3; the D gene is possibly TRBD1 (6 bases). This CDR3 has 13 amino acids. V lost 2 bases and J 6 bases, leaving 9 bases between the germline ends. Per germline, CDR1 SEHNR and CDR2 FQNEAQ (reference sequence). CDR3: CASSLLQGDTQYF. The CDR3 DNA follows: TGTGCCAGCAGCTTACTGCAGGGGGATACGCAGTATTTT.

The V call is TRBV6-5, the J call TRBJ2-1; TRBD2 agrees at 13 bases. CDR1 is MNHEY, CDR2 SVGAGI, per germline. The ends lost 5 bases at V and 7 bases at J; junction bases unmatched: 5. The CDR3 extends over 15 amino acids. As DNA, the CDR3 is TGTGCCAGCAGTAGGACTAGCGGGAGAGATAATGAGCAGTTCTTC. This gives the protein CASSRTSGRDNEQFF.

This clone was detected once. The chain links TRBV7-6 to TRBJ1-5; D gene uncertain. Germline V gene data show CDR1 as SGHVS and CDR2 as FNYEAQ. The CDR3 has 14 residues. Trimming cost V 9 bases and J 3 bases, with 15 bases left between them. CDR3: CASSDAGSNQPQHF. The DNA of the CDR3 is TGTGCCAGTAGTGATGCGGGATCCAATCAGCCCCAGCATTTT.

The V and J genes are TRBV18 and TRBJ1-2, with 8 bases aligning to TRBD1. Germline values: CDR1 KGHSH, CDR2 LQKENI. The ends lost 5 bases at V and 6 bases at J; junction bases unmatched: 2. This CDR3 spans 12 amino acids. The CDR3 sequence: CASSAQGDGYTF. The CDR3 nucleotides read TGTGCCAGCTCAGCACAGGGGGATGGCTACACCTTC.

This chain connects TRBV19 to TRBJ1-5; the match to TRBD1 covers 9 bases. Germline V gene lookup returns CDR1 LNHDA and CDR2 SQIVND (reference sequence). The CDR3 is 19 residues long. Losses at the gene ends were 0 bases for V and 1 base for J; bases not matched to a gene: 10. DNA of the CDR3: TGTGCCAGTAGTATAGATAGATACAGGGGGCGACGAAGCAATCAGCCCCAGCATTTT. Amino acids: CASSIDRYRGRRSNQPQHF.

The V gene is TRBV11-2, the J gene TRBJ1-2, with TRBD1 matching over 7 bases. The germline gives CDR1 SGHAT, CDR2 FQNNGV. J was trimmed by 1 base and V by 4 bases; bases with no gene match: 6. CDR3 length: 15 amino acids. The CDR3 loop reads CASSSDRVFNYGYTF. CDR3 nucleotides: TGTGCCAGCAGCTCTGACAGGGTCTTTAACTATGGCTACACCTTC.

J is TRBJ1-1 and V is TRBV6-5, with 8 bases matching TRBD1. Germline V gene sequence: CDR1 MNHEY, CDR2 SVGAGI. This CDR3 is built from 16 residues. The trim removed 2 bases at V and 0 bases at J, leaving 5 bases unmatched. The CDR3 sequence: CASSYGGQAMNTEAFF. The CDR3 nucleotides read TGTGCCAGCAGTTACGGGGGACAGGCAATGAACACTGAAGCTTTCTTT.

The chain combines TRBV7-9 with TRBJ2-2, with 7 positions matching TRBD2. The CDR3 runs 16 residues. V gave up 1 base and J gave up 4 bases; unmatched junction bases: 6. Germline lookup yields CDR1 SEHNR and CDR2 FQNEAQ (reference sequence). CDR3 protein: CASSLVAGRGTGELFF. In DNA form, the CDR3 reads TGTGCCAGCAGCTTAGTAGCGGGCCGTGGCACCGGGGAGCTGTTTTTT. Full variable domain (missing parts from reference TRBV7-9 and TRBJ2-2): DTGVSQNPRHKITKRGQNVTFRCDPISEHNRLYWYRQTLGQGPEFLTYFQNEAQLEKSRLLSDRFSAERPKGSFSTLEIQRTEQGDSAMYLCASSLVAGRGTGELFFGEGSRLTVL.

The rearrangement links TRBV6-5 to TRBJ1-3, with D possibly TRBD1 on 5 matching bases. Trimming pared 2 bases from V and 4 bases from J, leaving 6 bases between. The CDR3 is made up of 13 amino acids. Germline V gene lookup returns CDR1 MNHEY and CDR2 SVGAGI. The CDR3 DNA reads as TGTGCCAGCAGTTACGACAGCGGAAACACCATATATTTT. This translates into CASSYDSGNTIYF.

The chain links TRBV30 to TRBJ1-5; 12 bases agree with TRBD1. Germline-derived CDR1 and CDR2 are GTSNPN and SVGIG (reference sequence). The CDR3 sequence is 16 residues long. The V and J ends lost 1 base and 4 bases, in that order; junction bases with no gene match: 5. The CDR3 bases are TGTGCCTGGAGTGGTCCGGGACAGGGGGCTAATCAGCCCCAGCATTTT. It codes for CAWSGPGQGANQPQHF.